This TCR beta chain was captured by sequencing in a study of radiotherapy plus CTLA-4 blockade in lung cancer. Looking at the study overall: Disease control reached approximately 30%, with objective responses in around 19%. Points from the study as a whole: Increased serum interferon-beta after radiation also reportedly predicted response strongly. TCR clones of tumor origin grew in blood after radiotherapy plus ipilimumab.

About this clone itself: Its antigen is still unknown.

With ipilimumab providing CTLA-4 blockade, focal radiation was administered to patients who had chemo-refractory metastatic non-small-cell lung cancer. Sequencing was performed with immunoSEQ multiplex PCR; in TCRdb, only in-frame clones are kept and a portion is missing. The sample records tens of thousands of clones, over 65% being singletons. CDR1 and CDR2 (germline): WNHNN, SYGVQD (reference sequence). Trimming cost V 3 bases and J 7 bases, with 9 bases left between them. The CDR3 length is 12 residues. This sequence originates from a human donor with non-small cell lung cancer who had stable disease on radiotherapy plus ipilimumab. V and J are TRBV10-1 and TRBJ1-2; no definite D call. This specimen consisted of peripheral blood, obtained from a patient treated with radiotherapy plus ipilimumab. CDR3 amino acids: CASSEGLAGYTF. For the CDR3, the DNA is TGCGCCAGCAGTGAAGGGCTTGCTGGCTACACCTTC.